The subject of this entry is one TCR beta chain. The sample is drawn from a study of cytomegalovirus exposure and HLA in healthy donors. Vbeta (60) and Jbeta (13) primers were used in the PCR. Using immunoSEQ multiplex PCR, the repertoire was profiled, and TCRdb retains in-frame clones only, with some absent. The sample shows roughly 130,000 clones, 88% of them seen only once. This CDR3 has 16 amino acids. V shed 0 bases, J shed 7 bases, and the junction held 6 bases outside the gene matches. The V gene's germline CDR1 is MNHEY and CDR2 SVGAGI. This chain connects TRBV6-5 to TRBJ2-1; 10 bases line up with TRBD2. What was sequenced was PBMCs. This sequence was found in a woman aged 40 to 49 in good health and CMV-seronegative. CDR3: CASSYSPLAGRNEQFF. In DNA form, the CDR3 reads TGTGCCAGCAGTTACTCTCCACTAGCGGGAAGGAATGAGCAGTTCTTC.